Following are 30 T cell receptor beta chains from one sample sequenced in a study of blood T cell repertoires in COVID-19. The repertoire was sequenced with immunoSEQ multiplex PCR; TCRdb's copy has only in-frame clones and lacks some. The sample shows about 25,000 clones, around 90% of them seen only once. Sequencing was done on a sample of peripheral blood. The receptor source for this set is a human donor with active COVID-19. The donor label of this sample is uncertain.

This clone was counted between two and nine times. The J gene is TRBJ1-5, the V gene TRBV7-9, with D unresolved. The V and J ends lost 1 base and 7 bases respectively, with 11 bases between them. Germline CDR1 SEHNR, CDR2 FQNEAQ (reference sequence). This CDR3 comprises 14 residues. CDR3 loop: CASSLGVTPQPQHF. For the CDR3, the DNA is TGTGCCAGCAGCTTAGGTGTGACACCCCAGCCCCAGCATTTT.

This rearrangement joins TRBV7-8 to TRBJ2-7; no reliable D call. The CDR3 has 13 amino acids. CDR1 and CDR2 (germline): SGHVS, FQNEAQ. With 3 bases removed from V and 0 bases from J, the gap between germline ends came to 6 bases. The CDR3 protein is CASSFSSSYEQYF. The CDR3 DNA follows: TGTGCCAGCAGCTTTAGCAGCTCCTACGAGCAGTACTTC.

CDR3 sequence reads: CASSTAGGFFGTEAFF. The CDR3, as DNA: TGTGCCAGCAGCACCGCCGGGGGGTTCTTCGGCACTGAAGCTTTCTTT. The rearrangement links TRBV11-3 to TRBJ1-1; perhaps TRBD1 as D (5 bases). The CDR3 is made up of 16 amino acids. Germline V gives CDR1 SGHNT, CDR2 YENEEA. Trimming took off 5 bases at V and 4 bases at J, with 20 bases between the two ends.

The rearrangement links TRBV24-1 to TRBJ2-1, with 8 bases that match TRBD1. This CDR3 region has 12 residues. Germline trimming cut 2 bases from V and 13 bases from J; bases unmatched to any gene: 3. In germline, CDR1 is KGHDR, CDR2 SFDVKD. The CDR3 DNA follows: TGTGCCACCAGTGATTGGACAGGGCCCCAGTTCTTC. Its translation: CATSDWTGPQFF.

The chain couples TRBV28 to TRBJ1-1, with D perhaps matching TRBD1 (6 bases). The length of the CDR3 is 15 residues. Germline-derived CDR1 and CDR2 are MDHEN and SYDVKM. Trimming removed 5 bases from V and 6 bases from J, with 19 bases in between. The CDR3 bases are TGTGCCAGCAGTCTTGGTCTGGGGGCAGGTTCTGAAGCTTTCTTT. This encodes CASSLGLGAGSEAFF.

This rearrangement joins TRBV19 to TRBJ2-1; 9 nucleotides match TRBD1. Germline V gene sequence: CDR1 LNHDA, CDR2 SQIVND (reference sequence). Trimming cost V 7 bases and J 4 bases; bases outside gene matches: 5. This CDR3 is 14 amino acids long. CDR3: CASIPGQGYNEQFF. The CDR3, as DNA: TGTGCCAGTATTCCGGGACAGGGATACAATGAGCAGTTCTTC. Filled out from reference TRBV19 and TRBJ2-1, the complete variable domain reads DGGITQSPKYLFRKEGQNVTLSCEQNLNHDAMYWYRQDPGQGLRLIYYSQIVNDFQKGDIAEGYSVSREKKESFPLTVTSAQKNPTAFYLCASIPGQGYNEQFFGPGTRLTVL.

This clone was seen only once. The gene calls are TRBV7-3 and TRBJ2-5; D possibly corresponds to TRBD2 (6 bases). The V end lost 5 bases, the J end lost 5 bases, and 12 bases lay between the germline ends. The length of the CDR3 is 13 residues. Germline-derived CDR1 and CDR2 are SGHTA and FQGTGA. For the CDR3, the DNA is TGTGCCAGCAGCCGGACTGGGGGGGAGACCCAGTACTTC. Amino acid sequence: CASSRTGGETQYF.

V and J are TRBV10-3 and TRBJ2-1, with 9 bases identical to TRBD2. V gave up 5 bases and J gave up 6 bases; unmatched junction bases: 8. Per the germline V gene, CDR1 is ENHRY and CDR2 is SYGVKD. There are 15 residues in the CDR3. CDR3 nucleotide sequence: TGTGCCATCAGTTTTTCTAGCGGGAAGGGCAATGAGCAGTTCTTC. It codes for CAISFSSGKGNEQFF.

The chain uses TRBV19 and TRBJ2-7; tentative D call: TRBD1 (5 bases). Germline V gene data show CDR1 as LNHDA and CDR2 as SQIVND (reference sequence). CDR3 size: 13 residues. V was clipped by 6 bases and J by 1 base, with 10 bases between them. This chain's CDR3 is CASRLTESYEQYF. The DNA for the CDR3 is TGTGCCAGTAGACTGACAGAGTCCTACGAGCAGTACTTC.

The chain carries TRBV4-1 and TRBJ2-5; D is perhaps TRBD1 (5 bases). V lost 1 base and J 1 base, leaving 19 bases between the germline ends. This CDR3 has 18 residues. The V gene's germline CDR1 is MGHRA and CDR2 YSYEKL. DNA of the CDR3: TGCGCCAGCAGCCAAGTAGGGGAAACTCCGTACTTCCAAGAGACCCAGTACTTC. It yields the protein CASSQVGETPYFQETQYF.

The chain is built from TRBV11-2 and TRBJ1-3; D not resolved. CDR1 and CDR2 (germline): SGHAT, FQNNGV. The CDR3 runs to 13 residues. This CDR3 is CAGRRDSGNTIYF. Written as DNA, the CDR3 is TGTGCAGGAAGGAGAGACTCTGGAAACACCATATATTTT.

This chain uses TRBV6-6 with TRBJ2-2; 8 bases are shared with TRBD1. Germline CDR1 reads MNHNY; CDR2 reads SVGAGI (reference sequence). CDR3 size: 14 residues. Germline trimming cut 10 bases from V and 5 bases from J; bases unmatched to any gene: 9. CDR3 sequence reads: CAIRGRGMTGELFF. In nucleotides, the CDR3 is TGTGCCATCAGGGGGCGCGGTATGACCGGGGAGCTGTTTTTT.

The chain employs TRBV24-1 and TRBJ1-2, with D unresolved. CDR3 length: 15 amino acids. CDR1 is KGHDR, CDR2 SFDVKD, per germline. Trimming left V 3 bases short and J 0 bases short, with 10 bases between. The CDR3 region has the DNA TGTGCCACCAGTGATAAAGGAGCAGCTAACTATGGCTACACCTTC. Amino acids: CATSDKGAANYGYTF.

The gene calls are TRBV4-3 and TRBJ2-1; 9 bases are a match to TRBD2. The CDR3 sequence is 15 residues long. With V trimmed by 4 bases and J by 5 bases, 6 bases remained unmatched. CDR1 is LGHNA, CDR2 YSLEER, per germline. The CDR3 nucleotides read TGCGCCAGCAGCCGCGCTAGCGGGACAAACAATGAGCAGTTCTTC. As protein: CASSRASGTNNEQFF.

This clone has only one observation. The V call is TRBV3-1 (or the pseudogene TRBV3-2), the J call TRBJ1-2; 10 positions match TRBD1. The CDR3 loop spans 14 amino acids. J lost 2 bases, V lost 11 bases, and 8 bases had no gene match. The germline gives CDR1 LGHDT, CDR2 YNNKEL (reference sequence). CDR3 sequence reads: CASQGTGVNYGYTF. The CDR3 DNA reads as TGTGCCTCACAGGGGACAGGGGTCAACTATGGCTACACCTTC.

V gene TRBV6-5 combines with J gene TRBJ1-2; D gene uncertain. The CDR3 covers 13 residues. Looked up from germline, CDR1 is MNHEY and CDR2 is SVGAGI. V was clipped by 6 bases and J by 4 bases, with 12 bases between them. CDR3 coding DNA: TGTGCCAGCAGCTGCACTGATTGCTATGGCTACACCTTC. Residues: CASSCTDCYGYTF.

The chain carries TRBV7-3 and TRBJ2-5; tentatively, D is TRBD1 (5 bases). The CDR3 loop spans 15 amino acids. Germline-derived CDR1 and CDR2 are SGHTA and FQGTGA. V lost 5 bases and J lost 1, with 14 bases in between. DNA for the CDR3: TGTGCCAGCAGCCCGGGCCCCCAGGGCCAAGAGACCCAGTACTTC. Translated: CASSPGPQGQETQYF.

This chain connects TRBV30 to TRBJ2-1; D is unclear. The CDR3 extends over 15 amino acids. V was shortened by 5 bases and J by 6 bases, with 20 bases between the two germline ends. Germline lookup yields CDR1 GTSNPN and CDR2 SVGIG (reference sequence). CDR3 sequence: CAWGARPLGRNEQFF. The CDR3 DNA is TGTGCCTGGGGCGCGAGACCCCTGGGCCGCAATGAGCAGTTCTTC.

The rearrangement uses TRBV3-1 (or the pseudogene TRBV3-2) and TRBJ2-2; 10 bases agree with TRBD2. With 0 bases clipped from V and 7 bases from J, the junction kept 8 bases outside the gene matches. Germline V CDR1 and CDR2: LGHDT, YNNKEL (reference sequence). The length of the CDR3 is 17 residues. Here the CDR3 DNA reads TGTGCCAGCAGCCAAGATTTGGGACTAGCGATCAGCGGGGAGCTGTTTTTT. This codes for CASSQDLGLAISGELFF.

This clone was counted once. The chain combines TRBV6-2 or TRBV6-3 with TRBJ1-5; D is possibly TRBD1 (6 bases). With 5 bases removed from V and 0 bases from J, the gap between germline ends came to 11 bases. Germline V gene sequence: CDR1 MNHEY, CDR2 SVGEGT. The CDR3 runs to 15 residues. DNA for the CDR3: TGTGCCAGCAGTCGAACAGGGAGTAGCAATCAGCCCCAGCATTTT. Its protein product is CASSRTGSSNQPQHF.

The rearrangement links TRBV29-1 to TRBJ2-2, with 10 bases lining up with TRBD2. The J segment lost 5 bases and the V segment lost 3 bases, leaving 6 bases of the junction unmatched. Germline values: CDR1 SQVTM, CDR2 ANQGSEA. The CDR3 is 15 amino acids. The CDR3 DNA reads as TGCAGCGTTGAGGCTAGCGGGAGTGGTACCGGGGAGCTGTTTTTT. Its protein is CSVEASGSGTGELFF.

The CDR3 spells CASSRVAGDETQYF. DNA for the CDR3: TGTGCCAGCAGCCGGGTAGCGGGAGACGAGACCCAGTACTTC. The chain joins TRBV3-1 (or the pseudogene TRBV3-2) to TRBJ2-5, with 9 bases identical to TRBD2. Germline V gene data show CDR1 as LGHDT and CDR2 as YNNKEL (reference sequence). V was clipped by 4 bases and J by 5 bases; unmatched bases: 5. This CDR3 comprises 14 residues.

This clone was seen once. The chain uses TRBV24-1 and TRBJ1-6; D may be TRBD1 (6 bases). Germline V gene data show CDR1 as KGHDR and CDR2 as SFDVKD. The CDR3 extends over 14 amino acids. V was shortened by 5 bases and J by 7 bases, with 11 bases between the two germline ends. This CDR3 is CATSATGENSPLHF. As DNA, the CDR3 is TGTGCCACCAGTGCGACAGGAGAAAATTCACCCCTCCACTTT.

Regarding this clone: One junction end disagrees with the germline gene, perhaps due to a read error. V and J are TRBV14 and TRBJ2-5; 12 bases are a match to TRBD1. There are 14 residues in the CDR3. From germline, CDR1 is SGHDN and CDR2 FVKESK. The CDR3: CASSRDRGPGTQYF. The CDR3 DNA reads TGCGCCAGCAGCCGGGACAGGGGGCCCGGGACCCAGTACTTC.

V and J are TRBV5-1 and TRBJ2-7; unclear D gene. The V gene lost 3 bases and the J gene lost 2 bases, with 15 bases spanning the gap. From germline, CDR1 is SGHRS and CDR2 YFSETQ. The CDR3 contains 15 residues. The CDR3 loop is CASSYRPGSTYEQYF. The CDR3 region has the DNA TGCGCCAGCAGCTACAGACCCGGCTCAACCTACGAGCAGTACTTC.

J is TRBJ1-1 and V is TRBV9; 8 nucleotides match TRBD1. Germline CDR1 is SGDLS and CDR2 is YYNGEE. Trimming at V came to 0 bases and at J to 4 bases, leaving 8 bases not matched to a gene. The CDR3 covers 16 residues. The CDR3 loop reads CASSVGSGGRGTEAFF. Written as DNA, the CDR3 is TGTGCCAGCAGCGTAGGATCAGGGGGCAGGGGCACTGAAGCTTTCTTT.

The V gene is TRBV7-2, the J gene TRBJ2-7, with D perhaps TRBD2 (5 bases). Per the germline V gene, CDR1 is SGHTA and CDR2 is FQGNSA. Trimming removed 1 base from V and 7 bases from J, with 17 bases in between. The CDR3 totals 15 residues. CDR3: CASSLEAGSSGEQYF. CDR3 sequence (DNA): TGTGCCAGCAGCTTAGAGGCCGGAAGCTCGGGGGAGCAGTACTTC.

The J gene is TRBJ1-2, the V gene TRBV6-5; 8 nucleotides align to TRBD1. Germline CDR1 and CDR2: MNHEY and SVGAGI. CDR3 size: 15 residues. V was pared by 2 bases and J by 6 bases, with 8 bases of the junction left unmatched. This chain's CDR3 is CASSYAPQGGHGYTF. The CDR3 DNA follows: TGTGCCAGCAGTTACGCCCCACAGGGGGGCCATGGCTACACCTTC.

The rearrangement links TRBV6-5 to TRBJ2-7, with TRBD2 matching 11 bases. The CDR3 totals 14 residues. V gave up 6 bases and J gave up 0 bases; unmatched junction bases: 1. Germline V gene sequence: CDR1 MNHEY, CDR2 SVGAGI. The CDR3 coding sequence is TGTGCCAGCAGAGGGACTAGCGGCTCCTACGAGCAGTACTTC. Translating gives CASRGTSGSYEQYF.

This clone is a singleton in its sample. This chain connects TRBV7-8 to TRBJ1-4, with a tentative D call TRBD1 (6 bases). Trimming took 0 bases from V and 8 from J, leaving 10 bases between them. Germline CDR1 and CDR2: SGHVS and FQNEAQ. The CDR3 runs to 14 residues. This CDR3 is CASSLATGLEKLFF. In nucleotides, the CDR3 is TGTGCCAGCAGCTTAGCCACAGGGCTCGAAAAACTGTTTTTT.